The sequence of this TCR beta chain was determined in a study of blood T cell repertoires in COVID-19. Study-wide context: Sites across the United States, Italy and Spain contributed samples from acute and convalescent COVID-19. Nucleic acid was either cDNA or gDNA, and it came from T cells, B-cell-depleted T cells, or PBMCs.

Germline CDR1 reads MDHEN; CDR2 reads SYDVKM. The CDR3 contains 14 residues. The V end lost 6 bases, the J end lost 1 base, and 10 bases lay between the germline ends. In the study's own analysis: Cell counts per sample came from amplifying reference gene primers. Sequenced by immunoSEQ multiplex PCR; TCRdb stores in-frame clones only, minus some. The D gene and trimming were derived from the DNA, and the V and J assignments and clone size from that table. Among around 300,000 clones listed, roughly 90% were seen once. It was during active infection that Seattle patients were enrolled and then longitudinally followed.

The chain carries TRBV28 and TRBJ2-1; perhaps TRBD2 as D (5 bases). Sequencing was done on a sample of peripheral blood. The TCR sequence derives from a woman between 35 and 50 years old with COVID-19, enrolled during active disease. As DNA, the CDR3 is TGTGCCAGCAGGGGAGATATATCCTACAATGAGCAGTTCTTC. Translating it yields CASRGDISYNEQFF.